A single sample is the source of the 9 T cell receptor beta chains below, sequenced in a study of T cell responses to AZD1222 COVID-19 vaccine. Method: immunoSEQ multiplex PCR; TCRdb's copy keeps in-frame clones and lacks some. The table has some 91,000 clones, approximately 90% seen once. The sequenced sample was peripheral blood, obtained on day 0 of AZD1222 vaccination. The receptors derive from an adult in good health.

This sequence joins TRBV9 and TRBJ1-2, with TRBD1 identical over 8 bases. This CDR3 has 16 residues. Trimming cost V 2 bases and J 3 bases; bases outside gene matches: 9. Germline V gene data show CDR1 as SGDLS and CDR2 as YYNGEE. The CDR3 reads CASSVGQGTLDYGYTF. The CDR3 nucleotides are TGTGCCAGCAGCGTCGGACAGGGTACCTTGGACTATGGCTACACCTTC.

J is TRBJ1-5 and V is TRBV29-1; D is undetermined. This CDR3 has 17 residues. Germline CDR1 reads SQVTM; CDR2 reads ANQGSEA. Written as DNA, the CDR3 is TGCAGGATATTTGGCGACACAACCAATTCGGGCAATCAGCCCCAGCATTTT. Residues: CRIFGDTTNSGNQPQHF. Using reference TRBV29-1 and TRBJ1-5 for the parts outside the CDR3, the full variable domain is SAVISQKPSRDICQRGTSLTIQCQVDSQVTMMFWYRQQPGQSLTLIATANQGSEATYESGFVIDKFPISRPNLTFSTLTVSNMSPEDSSIYLCRIFGDTTNSGNQPQHFGDGTRLSIL.

This clone was seen only once. V is TRBV10-1 and J is TRBJ1-1; the match to TRBD1 covers 7 bases. This CDR3 has 13 residues. Germline V gene data show CDR1 as WNHNN and CDR2 as SYGVQD (reference sequence). V shed 6 bases, J shed 1 base, and the junction held 2 bases outside the gene matches. The CDR3 region has the DNA TGCGCCAGCAGCAGGACAGGGAACACTGAAGCTTTCTTT. It translates to CASSRTGNTEAFF.

The chain has TRBV13 and TRBJ2-5; 7 bases match TRBD1. J gave up 2 bases and V 5 bases, and 8 bases lay outside the gene matches. Germline assignment: CDR1 PRHDT and CDR2 FYEKMQ (reference sequence). The CDR3 is 15 amino acids. CDR3 amino acids: CASSRLGQDQETQYF. CDR3 nucleotide sequence: TGTGCCAGCAGCAGACTCGGACAGGATCAAGAGACCCAGTACTTC.

This clone has only one observation. The chain has TRBV4-3 and TRBJ1-6; unclear D gene. Between the trimmed V and J ends, which lost 0 bases and 8 bases, there was a span of 5 bases. This CDR3 is 13 amino acids long. Germline CDR1 reads LGHNA; CDR2 reads YSLEER. CDR3 nucleotides: TGCGCCAGCAGCCAAGACATAGATTCACCCCTCCACTTT. Its translation is CASSQDIDSPLHF.

The chain employs TRBV7-3 and TRBJ2-3; D possibly corresponds to TRBD2 (5 bases). V was pared by 2 bases and J by 4 bases, with 10 bases between. This CDR3 is 14 amino acids long. The germline V gene has CDR1 SGHTA and CDR2 FQGTGA. CDR3 residues: CASSLGSSADTQYF. In DNA, the CDR3 is TGTGCCAGCAGCTTAGGTAGTAGCGCAGATACGCAGTATTTT.

The V and J genes are TRBV7-3 and TRBJ1-2; D gene unclear. The CDR3 has 15 residues. Trimming removed 9 bases at V and 3 bases at J, with 20 bases between. Germline values: CDR1 SGHTA, CDR2 FQGTGA. The CDR3 DNA sequence: TGTGCCAGGAGGACGGACGTAAGCTTTGACTATGGCTACACCTTC. Its translation: CARRTDVSFDYGYTF.

CDR3 amino acids: CAIRGAGTGRDAFF. The CDR3, as DNA: TGTGCCATCAGGGGAGCCGGGACAGGGAGGGATGCTTTCTTT. The chain links TRBV10-3 to TRBJ1-1, with 9 positions matching TRBD1. J gave up 11 bases and V 6 bases, and 13 bases lay outside the gene matches. The CDR3 length is 14 residues. The germline CDR1 and CDR2 sequences are ENHRY and SYGVKD.

The J gene is TRBJ2-2, the V gene TRBV24-1; possibly TRBD1 for D (6 bases). Per the germline V gene, CDR1 is KGHDR and CDR2 is SFDVKD. The CDR3 has 16 amino acids. V was trimmed by 4 bases and J by 6 bases, leaving 17 bases between them. CDR3 bases: TGTGCCACCAGTGACCACACAGGGAACACCGCCGGGGAGCTGTTTTTT. Protein product: CATSDHTGNTAGELFF.